The 32 T cell receptor beta chains in this list originate from one sample, sequenced in a study of T cells in localized non-small cell lung cancer. Profiled with immunoSEQ multiplex PCR; TCRdb holds only in-frame clones, not every one. This table has 90,000 to 100,000 clones, approximately 91% appearing once. The sequences come from PBMCs, collected before any cancer treatment. These receptors were taken from a woman aged 35 to 69 with stage II squamous cell lung carcinoma.

The chain carries TRBV5-1 and TRBJ2-5; 11 bases map to TRBD2. V was pared by 3 bases and J by 1 base, with 2 bases of the junction left unmatched. The V gene's germline CDR1 is SGHRS and CDR2 YFSETQ. This CDR3 is 15 amino acids long. The CDR3 DNA reads TGCGCCAGCAGCTCTCTAGCGGGGGGCCAAGAGACCCAGTACTTC. Residues: CASSSLAGGQETQYF. Variable domain in full (rest from reference TRBV5-1 and TRBJ2-5): KAGVTQTPRYLIKTRGQQVTLSCSPISGHRSVSWYQQTPGQGLQFLFEYFSETQRNKGNFPGRFSGRQFSNSRSEMNVSTLELGDSALYLCASSSLAGGQETQYFGPGTRLLVL.

The V call is TRBV9, the J call TRBJ1-1, with D hard to call. CDR3 length: 13 amino acids. With 4 bases removed from V and 3 bases from J, the gap between germline ends came to 10 bases. Per germline, CDR1 SGDLS and CDR2 YYNGEE. CDR3 DNA: TGTGCCAGCAGCCGCGGAGCCTACACTGAAGCTTTCTTT. Amino acid sequence: CASSRGAYTEAFF. Supplemented by reference TRBV9 and TRBJ1-1, the full variable domain reads DSGVTQTPKHLITATGQRVTLRCSPRSGDLSVYWYQQSLDQGLQFLIQYYNGEERAKGNILERFSAQQFPDLHSELNLSSLELGDSALYFCASSRGAYTEAFFGQGTRLTVV.

The chain joins TRBV5-8 to TRBJ2-2; 7 nucleotides agree with TRBD1. Germline V gives CDR1 SGHTS, CDR2 YDEGEE. The CDR3 loop spans 14 amino acids. The V gene end was trimmed by 4 bases and the J gene end by 3 bases; junction bases not matched to a gene: 3. CDR3 DNA: TGTGCCAGCAGCATGGGACAGCACACCGGGGAGCTGTTTTTT. Its translation is CASSMGQHTGELFF.

The V gene is TRBV4-2, the J gene TRBJ2-1, with 7 nucleotides matching TRBD1. CDR3 length: 16 residues. Germline assignment: CDR1 LGHNA and CDR2 YNFKEQ. The V segment lost 0 bases and the J segment 2 bases; nucleotides outside the gene matches: 4. CDR3 sequence (DNA): TGTGCCAGCAGCCAAGAGCCGGGACAGCCCTACAATGAGCAGTTCTTC. Its translation: CASSQEPGQPYNEQFF.

This clone came up a few times. Other DNA sequences within the sample encode an identical CDR3. The chain has TRBV28 and TRBJ1-1; D ambiguous. The CDR3 length is 14 residues. The germline gives CDR1 MDHEN, CDR2 SYDVKM. The V gene lost 3 bases and the J gene lost 1 base, with 9 bases spanning the gap. The CDR3 reads CASSLSVRNTEAFF. The CDR3 nucleotides read TGTGCCAGCAGTTTGAGTGTTAGGAACACTGAAGCTTTCTTT.

A remark on this clone: An end of the junction differs from the germline gene, which may be a read error. The chain recombines TRBV5-4 with TRBJ2-2; D may be TRBD2 (5 bases). Germline-derived CDR1 and CDR2 are SGHNT and YYREEE (reference sequence). There are 15 residues in the CDR3. The CDR3, as DNA: TGTGCCAGCAGCCTGTCGGGGTCGAACACCAGGGAGCTGTTTTTT. It is translated as CASSLSGSNTRELFF.

The chain has TRBV2 and TRBJ1-1; no clear D. CDR3 length: 13 amino acids. The V and J ends lost 2 bases and 3 bases respectively, with 7 bases between them. From germline, CDR1 is SNHLY and CDR2 FYNNEI. This CDR3 is CASSESRYTEAFF. DNA of the CDR3: TGTGCCAGCAGTGAATCTAGGTACACTGAAGCTTTCTTT.

This clone was seen a handful of times. This sequence joins TRBV6-1 and TRBJ1-6, with unresolved D. The V end lost 3 bases, the J end lost 0 bases, and 15 bases lay between the germline ends. CDR3 length equals 18 residues. CDR1 and CDR2 from the germline V gene are MNHNS and SASEGT. The CDR3 reads CASSELAAQSSYNSPLHF. The CDR3 DNA reads TGTGCCAGCAGTGAGTTGGCAGCTCAGAGCTCCTATAATTCACCCCTCCACTTT.

The chain carries TRBV30 and TRBJ2-3, with D unclear. CDR1 and CDR2 from the germline V gene are GTSNPN and SVGIG (reference sequence). This CDR3 contains 11 residues. Trimming took 6 bases from V and 8 from J, leaving 12 bases between them. The CDR3 nucleotides are TGTGCCTGCATAGGGTCCGGTACGCAGTATTTT. Its protein product is CACIGSGTQYF.

The V gene is TRBV2, the J gene TRBJ2-7, with D unresolved. Germline assignment: CDR1 SNHLY and CDR2 FYNNEI. V was trimmed by 7 bases and J by 0 bases, leaving 10 bases between them. This CDR3 is built from 13 residues. CDR3 residues: CASTLGRSYEQYF. The CDR3 DNA reads TGTGCCAGCACCCTCGGACGCTCCTACGAGCAGTACTTC.

The chain recombines TRBV7-9 with TRBJ2-5, with no clear D. Trimming took 5 bases from V and 1 from J, leaving 8 bases between them. The CDR3 spans 13 residues. CDR1 and CDR2 (germline): SEHNR, FQNEAQ (reference sequence). The CDR3 DNA reads TGTGCCAGCAGCCTTGGATCCCAAGAGACCCAGTACTTC. Residues: CASSLGSQETQYF.

The chain couples TRBV11-2 to TRBJ2-5, with D possibly TRBD2 on 6 matching bases. Trimming left V 0 bases short and J 11 bases short, with 13 bases between. CDR1 SGHAT and CDR2 FQNNGV come from the germline V gene. CDR3 length: 13 amino acids. The CDR3 sequence: CASSLDWREEQYF. DNA of the CDR3: TGTGCCAGCAGCTTAGATTGGAGGGAAGAGCAGTACTTC. Looking up the rest from reference TRBV11-2 and TRBJ2-5 gives the full variable domain: EAGVAQSPRYKIIEKRQSVAFWCNPISGHATLYWYQQILGQGPKLLIQFQNNGVVDDSQLPKDRFSAERLKGVDSTLKIQPAKLEDSAVYLCASSLDWREEQYFGPGTRLLVL.

The chain uses TRBV7-9 and TRBJ2-3, with 11 bases identical to TRBD2. Per germline, CDR1 SEHNR and CDR2 FQNEAQ (reference sequence). V gave up 5 bases and J gave up 2 bases; unmatched junction bases: 6. The CDR3 runs to 16 residues. CDR3 sequence reads: CASSRGLAELTDTQYF. The CDR3 DNA reads TGTGCCAGCAGCAGGGGACTAGCGGAACTCACAGATACGCAGTATTTT.

The V gene is TRBV30, the J gene TRBJ1-4; D ambiguous. CDR1 and CDR2 from the germline V gene are GTSNPN and SVGIG (reference sequence). V lost 3 bases and J 5 bases, leaving 10 bases between the germline ends. This CDR3 is built from 13 residues. The CDR3 nucleotides read TGTGCCTGGAGGGAGTTAGTGAATGAAAAACTGTTTTTT. Amino acid sequence: CAWRELVNEKLFF.

V is TRBV23-1 and J is TRBJ2-7; a weak D match, TRBD2 (5 bases). TRBV23-1 is placed among ORFs of uncertain function. The CDR3 has 15 amino acids. Trimming removed 6 bases at V and 1 base at J, with 16 bases between. CDR3 loop: CASRKNGLPSYEQYF. The CDR3 DNA sequence: TGCGCCAGCAGAAAGAATGGACTCCCATCCTACGAGCAGTACTTC.

The CDR3 protein is CASSLLAGQGPYNEQFF. The CDR3 DNA follows: TGTGCCAGCAGCTTATTGGCCGGACAGGGGCCCTACAATGAGCAGTTCTTC. The chain employs TRBV11-2 and TRBJ2-1; 9 bases agree with TRBD1. CDR3 length equals 17 residues. V trimming: 2 bases; J trimming: 2 bases; junction bases outside the gene matches: 7. Germline V gene lookup returns CDR1 SGHAT and CDR2 FQNNGV.

This rearrangement joins TRBV7-2 to TRBJ1-2; 10 bases line up with TRBD1. The CDR3 has 15 residues. V lost 3 bases, J lost 4 bases, and 5 bases stayed unmatched. CDR1 and CDR2 from the germline V gene are SGHTA and FQGNSA. The CDR3 DNA sequence: TGTGCCAGCAGCTTGGGAGGGACAGGGGTCTATGGCTACACCTTC. The encoded protein is CASSLGGTGVYGYTF. Supplemented by reference TRBV7-2 and TRBJ1-2, the full variable domain reads GAGVSQSPSNKVTEKGKDVELRCDPISGHTALYWYRQSLGQGLEFLIYFQGNSAPDKSGLPSDRFSAERTGGSVSTLTIQRTQQEDSAVYLCASSLGGTGVYGYTFGSGTRLTVV.

This rearrangement joins TRBV25-1 to TRBJ2-2, with TRBD1 matching over 7 bases. CDR1 MGHDK and CDR2 SYGVNS come from the germline V gene. The ends lost 0 bases at V and 7 bases at J; junction bases unmatched: 5. The CDR3 consists of 15 residues. In DNA form, the CDR3 reads TGTGCCAGCAGTGAATATGAGGGGGCGGTCGGGGAGCTGTTTTTT. Its protein is CASSEYEGAVGELFF.

This chain connects TRBV19 to TRBJ1-6; no firm D call. Trimming left V 0 bases short and J 10 bases short, with 16 bases between. Germline V CDR1 and CDR2: LNHDA, SQIVND (reference sequence). The CDR3 runs 16 residues. CDR3 nucleotides: TGTGCCAGTAGTATAGACGCCGGGGTTAGAGAGTCACCCCTCCACTTT. Its protein is CASSIDAGVRESPLHF.

This chain uses TRBV27 with TRBJ1-1; D is ambiguous. V was pared by 1 base and J by 5 bases, with 11 bases between. Germline CDR1 is MNHEY and CDR2 is SMNVEV (reference sequence). This CDR3 is built from 14 residues. CDR3 DNA: TGTGCCAGCAGTTTATGGACCACTGGGACTGAAGCTTTCTTT. It is translated as CASSLWTTGTEAFF.

The chain combines TRBV30 with TRBJ2-7; D ambiguous. The CDR3 is made up of 11 amino acids. With 2 bases removed from V and 1 base from J, the gap between germline ends came to 3 bases. The germline V gene has CDR1 GTSNPN and CDR2 SVGIG (reference sequence). The CDR3 DNA is TGTGCCTGGAGTCCTTCCTACGAGCAGTACTTC. Its translation is CAWSPSYEQYF.

The CDR3 protein is CASKDSGGELFF. CDR3 nucleotides: TGTGCCAGCAAGGACAGCGGTGGGGAGCTGTTTTTT. This rearrangement joins TRBV25-1 to TRBJ2-2; D might be TRBD1 (6 bases). Germline lookup yields CDR1 MGHDK and CDR2 SYGVNS. V was trimmed by 7 bases and J by 8 bases, leaving 11 bases between them. The CDR3 sequence is 12 residues long.

The chain is built from TRBV19 and TRBJ2-4; the D is unclear. V lost 4 bases and J lost 2, with 18 bases in between. CDR1 and CDR2 from the germline V gene are LNHDA and SQIVND (reference sequence). The CDR3 contains 17 residues. CDR3 nucleotides: TGTGCCAGTAGTACCTCAAGCAAATCTAACACCAAAAACATTCAGTACTTC. Translated, it gives CASSTSSKSNTKNIQYF.

This clone was picked up one time. The chain employs TRBV7-2 and TRBJ2-7; D is unclear. The CDR3 is 14 amino acids. CDR1 and CDR2 (germline): SGHTA, FQGNSA. V lost 5 bases and J lost 0, with 11 bases in between. The CDR3 DNA reads TGTGCCAGCAGCCTAACTTGGGCCTCCTACGAGCAGTACTTC. This sequence encodes CASSLTWASYEQYF.

The chain links TRBV6-5 to TRBJ1-1; no firm D call. V was trimmed by 3 bases and J by 1 base, leaving 9 bases between them. Germline V CDR1 and CDR2: MNHEY, SVGAGI. The CDR3 consists of 14 residues. CDR3 DNA sequence: TGTGCCAGCAGTTATTTAGGGAAGAACACTGAAGCTTTCTTT. The encoded protein is CASSYLGKNTEAFF.

J is TRBJ1-1 and V is TRBV6-5; TRBD1 might be the D (5 bases). This CDR3 has 12 amino acids. Trimming stripped 6 bases from V and 11 bases from J, with 16 bases between. Germline CDR1 reads MNHEY; CDR2 reads SVGAGI. In nucleotides, the CDR3 is TGTGCCAGCAGCCGGGACCGCGCTGGGGCTTTCTTT. As protein: CASSRDRAGAFF.

The J gene is TRBJ1-2, the V gene TRBV6-1; no firm D call. CDR3 length equals 14 residues. The V gene lost 2 bases and the J gene lost 10 bases, with 17 bases spanning the gap. Germline V gene data show CDR1 as MNHNS and CDR2 as SASEGT. The CDR3 region has the DNA TGTGCCAGCAGTGAACCGCTTAAAGGATTGGACTACACCTTC. It yields the protein CASSEPLKGLDYTF.

The chain is built from TRBV5-1 and TRBJ1-5; D unclear. The CDR3 totals 13 residues. Germline-derived CDR1 and CDR2 are SGHRS and YFSETQ. V was shortened by 4 bases and J by 0 bases, with 5 bases between the two germline ends. The CDR3 sequence is CASSPNSNQPQHF. The CDR3 coding sequence is TGCGCCAGCAGCCCGAATAGCAATCAGCCCCAGCATTTT.

The CDR3 sequence: CSVEVNQETQYF. Here the CDR3 DNA reads TGCAGCGTTGAAGTGAACCAAGAGACCCAGTACTTC. The chain uses TRBV29-1 and TRBJ2-5; D is undetermined. V shed 1 base and J shed 0 bases, with 3 bases lying between them. The germline V gene has CDR1 SQVTM and CDR2 ANQGSEA. The CDR3 spans 12 residues.

This clone was seen a few times. CDR3 in amino acids: CASSEARLWGTSNQPQHF. In DNA, the CDR3 is TGTGCCAGCAGTGAAGCGCGGCTATGGGGGACGAGCAATCAGCCCCAGCATTTT. The rearrangement joins TRBV6-1 to TRBJ1-5; the D gene is possibly TRBD1 (5 bases). Germline-derived CDR1 and CDR2 are MNHNS and SASEGT. V lost 0 bases, J lost 1 base, and 16 bases lay in between. The CDR3 runs 18 residues.

V is TRBV19 and J is TRBJ2-3; 8 bases match TRBD1. This CDR3 comprises 14 residues. Losses at the gene ends were 5 bases for V and 5 bases for J; bases not matched to a gene: 6. Germline V gives CDR1 LNHDA, CDR2 SQIVND (reference sequence). This chain's CDR3 is CASSLTGDGDTQYF. CDR3 in DNA: TGTGCCAGTAGTCTGACAGGGGATGGAGATACGCAGTATTTT.

The V call is TRBV5-5, the J call TRBJ1-3; D possibly corresponds to TRBD1 (6 bases). V was clipped by 2 bases and J by 4 bases, with 13 bases between them. CDR3 length equals 15 residues. Germline assignment: CDR1 SGHKS and CDR2 YYEKEE (reference sequence). Written as DNA, the CDR3 is TGTGCCAGCAGCTTTGTGGTGGGGACAGGAAACACCATATATTTT. This sequence encodes CASSFVVGTGNTIYF.